This is a list of T cell receptor beta chains from one sample in a study of blood T cells in healthy people across ages. Via MiXCR, TCRdb re-called the 5' RACE reads, giving one row per CDR3 protein. The data hold around 580,000 distinct CDR3 sequences, with about 45% observed a single time. Sequencing input: blood. All receptors derive from a man of 80 years or more in good health. Both conserved end residues are part of each CDR3. The D gene is left open where the match is weak. Rows may omit the clone size; those that give it use once, few, many or a size class.

J	V	size	D	DNA	CDR3
TRBJ2-1	TRBV20-1	-	-	TGCAGTGCCAGTGACATCCTTGGGGACAATGAGCAGTTCTTC	CSASDILGDNEQFF
TRBJ2-7	TRBV29-1	-	TRBD2	TGCAGCGTCGAACACCCTAGCGGGGGGGCAGGTTACAATGAGCAGTACTTC	CSVEHPSGGAGYNEQYF
TRBJ2-3	TRBV5-1	-	TRBD2	TGCGCCAGCAGAAGGGGACTAGCGGGCTCCACAGATACGCAGTATTTT	CASRRGLAGSTDTQYF
TRBJ2-3	TRBV24-1	few	TRBD2	TGTGCCACCAGTGCAAGCGGGAGCGGGTCAGATACGCAGTATTTT	CATSASGSGSDTQYF
TRBJ1-2	TRBV9	few	-	TGTGCCAGCAGCGGTCCTTGGGATGGCTACACCTTC	CASSGPWDGYTF
TRBJ2-7	TRBV12-3/TRBV12-4	-	-	TGTGCCAGCAGTTGTGGCGGGACCGGAACCTACGAGCAGTACTTC	CASSCGGTGTYEQYF
TRBJ2-5	TRBV7-2	few	TRBD1	TGTGCCAGCAGCCTACCGGGACAGCCTTGGGAGGAGACCCAGTACTTC	CASSLPGQPWEETQYF
TRBJ2-3	TRBV5-6	-	TRBD1	TGTGCCAGCAGCTCACAGGGGCTCACAGATACGCAGTATTTT	CASSSQGLTDTQYF
TRBJ1-4	TRBV18	-	TRBD1	TGTGCCAGCTCACCCTCACAGGGGGATAAGAAAAAACTGTTTTTT	CASSPSQGDKKKLFF
TRBJ2-7	TRBV7-2	few	TRBD2	TGTGCCAGCAGCTTAGCGGGAGGGAATCGACCCTACGAGCAGTACTTC	CASSLAGGNRPYEQYF
TRBJ2-2	TRBV6-5	-	-	TGTGCCAGCAGTGAGGGCCGCACGAACACCGCGGAGCTGTTTTTT	CASSEGRTNTAELFF
TRBJ1-6	TRBV20-1	-	-	TGCAGTGCTAGTCTGGACGGCAAAAATTCACCCCTCCACTTT	CSASLDGKNSPLHF
TRBJ2-7	TRBV7-9	-	TRBD1	TGTGCCAGCAGCCCAAGCCCCGGGACAGGCCCTTCCTACGAGCAGTACTTC	CASSPSPGTGPSYEQYF
TRBJ2-3	TRBV3-1	-	TRBD2	TGTGCCAGCAGCCAAGCCGCGGGAGTGGATACGCAGTATTTT	CASSQAAGVDTQYF
TRBJ2-1	TRBV2	-	TRBD2	TGTGCCAGCAGTGATGTAGCGGGAGGAGCCAATGAGCAGTTCTTC	CASSDVAGGANEQFF